This passage covers 22 T cell receptor beta chains from one sample sequenced in a study of T cell repertoires in cytomegalovirus infection. MiXCR, applied by TCRdb to the reads, yields one record per CDR3 protein. The table includes 900,000 to 950,000 distinct CDR3 sequences, approximately 32% detected once. No cognate antigen is known for these TCRs. The sample was cultured CD8+ T cells from PBMCs, taken from culture after CMV antigen stimulation. The receptors here all came from a human donor in good health (CMV status not recorded). Some clones in this sample may be carry-over from other donors' samples.

The chain couples TRBV6-6 to TRBJ2-1, with 10 bases identical to TRBD1. Germline trimming cut 4 bases from V and 5 bases from J; bases unmatched to any gene: 5. CDR3 length: 15 residues. Germline CDR1 reads MNHNY; CDR2 reads SVGAGI (reference sequence). The CDR3 sequence: CASSSDRGGNNEQFF. In DNA, the CDR3 is TGTGCCAGCAGTTCGGACAGGGGGGGCAACAATGAGCAGTTCTTC.

This chain joins TRBV6-1 and TRBJ2-2; 9 bases line up with TRBD1. Germline CDR1 is MNHNS and CDR2 is SASEGT. Trimming at V came to 8 bases and at J to 7 bases, leaving 5 bases not matched to a gene. The CDR3 runs 13 residues. The CDR3 loop reads CASPGTGHGELFF. The DNA of the CDR3 is TGTGCCAGCCCCGGGACAGGGCACGGGGAGCTGTTTTTT.

There are a few counts of this clonotype. The V gene is TRBV7-6, the J gene TRBJ2-1, with TRBD2 matching 8 bases. Trimming removed 5 bases from V and 1 base from J; junction bases left unmatched: 16. This CDR3 is built from 19 residues. Germline V gene lookup returns CDR1 SGHVS and CDR2 FNYEAQ. For the CDR3, the DNA is TGTGCCAGCAGCCGTCCTTGGGGTGAGCGGGGGAATTCCTACAATGAGCAGTTCTTC. It translates to CASSRPWGERGNSYNEQFF. Full variable domain (rest looked up from reference TRBV7-6 and TRBJ2-1): GAGVSQSPRYKVTKRGQDVALRCDPISGHVSLYWYRQALGQGPEFLTYFNYEAQQDKSGLPNDRFSAERPEGSISTLTIQRTEQRDSAMYRCASSRPWGERGNSYNEQFFGPGTRLTVL.

This clonotype was counted only a few times. The V gene is TRBV27, the J gene TRBJ2-7; no definite D call. The length of the CDR3 is 15 residues. Germline-derived CDR1 and CDR2 are MNHEY and SMNVEV (reference sequence). V lost 0 bases and J lost 0, with 9 bases in between. The CDR3 DNA is TGTGCCAGCAGTTTATCGGTGGTGGGCTCCTACGAGCAGTACTTC. Its translation is CASSLSVVGSYEQYF.

The V and J genes are TRBV7-8 and TRBJ1-1; weak D call: TRBD1 (5 bases). The CDR3 is 14 residues long. CDR1 is SGHVS and CDR2 is FQNEAQ in the germline V gene. V dropped 5 bases and J dropped 3 bases, with 13 bases sitting between them. Written as DNA, the CDR3 is TGTGCCAGCAGCCGATTCCGGGGGGACACTGAAGCTTTCTTT. It encodes CASSRFRGDTEAFF.

This chain uses TRBV18 with TRBJ2-7; TRBD1 aligns across 7 bases. Germline CDR1 KGHSH, CDR2 LQKENI. The CDR3 runs to 13 residues. The trim removed 2 bases at V and 5 bases at J, leaving 3 bases unmatched. CDR3 region: CASSPRDSNEQYF. CDR3 sequence (DNA): TGTGCCAGCTCACCAAGGGACAGCAACGAGCAGTACTTC.

This clonotype has only a few counts. The chain has TRBV12-3 or TRBV12-4 and TRBJ1-2, with D unclear. The CDR3 length is 13 residues. Deletions cut 7 bases from V and 3 bases from J, with 12 bases between. The CDR3 is CASMVRDHYGYTF. The CDR3 DNA is TGTGCCAGCATGGTGAGGGATCACTATGGCTACACCTTC.

The chain carries TRBV7-7 and TRBJ2-7; the D gene is possibly TRBD1 (6 bases). CDR3 length: 15 amino acids. The germline CDR1 and CDR2 sequences are SSHAT and FNYEAQ (reference sequence). CDR3 sequence reads: CASSPPRQEIYEQYV. Here the CDR3 DNA reads TGTGCTAGCAGCCCGCCTCGACAGGAGATATACGAGCAGTACGTC.

This clonotype was observed at least ten times. The chain combines TRBV7-9 with TRBJ2-2; 7 positions match TRBD1. CDR3 length: 13 amino acids. Germline V CDR1 and CDR2: SEHNR, FQNEAQ (reference sequence). V lost 6 bases and J lost 6; bases outside the gene matches: 4. The CDR3 DNA is TGTGCCAGCAGTCTCGGACAGGCCGGGGAGCTGTTTTTT. The encoded protein is CASSLGQAGELFF. Full variable domain (outside the CDR3, taken from reference TRBV7-9 and TRBJ2-2): DTGVSQNPRHKITKRGQNVTFRCDPISEHNRLYWYRQTLGQGPEFLTYFQNEAQLEKSRLLSDRFSAERPKGSFSTLEIQRTEQGDSAMYLCASSLGQAGELFFGEGSRLTVL.

The chain carries TRBV7-2 and TRBJ2-1, with a possible D match to TRBD2 (5 bases). This CDR3 has 17 amino acids. The V end lost 1 base, the J end lost 0 bases, and 13 bases lay between the germline ends. CDR1 is SGHTA, CDR2 FQGNSA, per germline. The CDR3 nucleotides are TGTGCCAGCAGCTTAGTGGCTAGCCTTAGCTCCTACAATGAGCAGTTCTTC. This encodes CASSLVASLSSYNEQFF.

V usage is TRBV27 and J usage is TRBJ2-5, with no clear D. The CDR3 totals 13 residues. Per the germline V gene, CDR1 is MNHEY and CDR2 is SMNVEV (reference sequence). V was cut by 3 bases and J by 5 bases, with 10 bases left in between. The CDR3 bases are TGTGCCAGCAGTTTCGTCTCGTCGGAGACCCAGTACTTC. Its protein product is CASSFVSSETQYF.

For the CDR3, the DNA is TGTGCCAGCAGTTACTTGGGGGCCGTCAGGGGAGAGCAGTACGTC. Amino acid sequence: CASSYLGAVRGEQYV. The chain carries TRBV6-2 or TRBV6-3 and TRBJ2-7; maybe TRBD1 (6 bases). In germline, CDR1 is MNHEY, CDR2 SVGEGT. The ends were cut back, 1 base at V and 7 bases at J, with 17 bases in the middle. The CDR3 extends over 15 amino acids.

At least ten counts were recorded for this clonotype. The chain joins TRBV7-8 to TRBJ1-1, with TRBD1 matching 7 bases. The CDR3 spans 16 residues. Germline V gene data show CDR1 as SGHVS and CDR2 as FQNEAQ. Trimming at V came to 1 base and at J to 1 base, leaving 6 bases not matched to a gene. The chain's CDR3 is CASSLEVGGGNTEAFF. The DNA for the CDR3 is TGTGCCAGCAGCTTAGAGGTAGGGGGCGGGAACACTGAAGCTTTCTTT.

CDR3 loop: CASTEVVTEAFF. For the CDR3, the DNA is TGTGCCAGCACCGAGGTTGTCACTGAAGCTTTCTTT. The rearrangement joins TRBV12-3 or TRBV12-4 to TRBJ1-1; D uncertain. This CDR3 comprises 12 residues. V gave up 7 bases and J gave up 4 bases, with 10 bases separating them.

This clonotype showed up many times. The chain combines TRBV7-2 with TRBJ2-7; D may correspond to TRBD1 or TRBD2 (5 bases each). There are 14 residues in the CDR3. Germline assignment: CDR1 SGHTA and CDR2 FQGNSA. V lost 4 bases to trimming and J lost 0 bases, with 10 bases between them. CDR3 sequence (DNA): TGTGCCAGCAGCTCGGGACGTGGCTCCTACGAGCAGTACGTC. Translating it yields CASSSGRGSYEQYV.

This clonotype was seen a few times. The rearrangement joins TRBV6-6 to TRBJ1-2; 8 nucleotides align to TRBD1. Unmatched junction bases numbered 3, after V lost 6 bases and J lost 6 bases. Germline CDR1 is MNHNY and CDR2 is SVGAGI (reference sequence). The CDR3 contains 12 residues. The CDR3 loop is CASSVTGDGYTF. DNA for the CDR3: TGTGCCAGCAGCGTGACAGGGGATGGCTACACCTTC.

CDR3 loop: CASSRGGGQYF. The CDR3 DNA reads TGTGCCAGCAGCCGCGGGGGAGGGCAGTACTTC. The gene calls are TRBV7-6 and TRBJ2-7; 7 bases align to TRBD2. This CDR3 spans 11 amino acids. The J segment lost 9 bases and the V segment lost 5 bases, leaving 4 bases of the junction unmatched. The germline V gene encodes CDR1 SGHVS and CDR2 FNYEAQ.

The chain employs TRBV9 and TRBJ2-7; D is undetermined. The CDR3 is 13 amino acids. Per the germline V gene, CDR1 is SGDLS and CDR2 is YYNGEE. V lost 0 bases, J lost 5 bases, and 9 bases lay in between. CDR3 in DNA: TGTGCCAGCAGCGTAGGACTGGGCGACGAGCAGTACGTC. This encodes CASSVGLGDEQYV.

The rearrangement uses TRBV6-4 and TRBJ1-1, with 8 bases aligning to TRBD1. Germline CDR1 reads MRHNA; CDR2 reads SNTAGT. The CDR3 extends over 16 amino acids. J gave up 4 bases and V 4 bases, and 11 bases lay outside the gene matches. CDR3 sequence reads: CASSARAGGAGTEAFF. CDR3 sequence (DNA): TGTGCCAGCAGTGCACGGGCAGGGGGCGCCGGCACTGAAGCTTTCTTT.

This clonotype turned up a few times. V gene TRBV7-9 combines with J gene TRBJ2-2, with TRBD2 identical over 11 bases. Germline CDR1 SEHNR, CDR2 FQNEAQ (reference sequence). Losses at the gene ends were 6 bases for V and 2 bases for J; bases not matched to a gene: 11. The CDR3 contains 18 residues. The DNA of the CDR3 is TGTGCCAGCAGTCCACCCACTAGCGGGGGATTTAACACCGGGGAGCTGTTTTTT. Translated, it gives CASSPPTSGGFNTGELFF.

This chain links TRBV2 with TRBJ2-1, with 9 nucleotides matching TRBD2. The CDR3 is made up of 16 amino acids. The germline gives CDR1 SNHLY, CDR2 FYNNEI. V shed 4 bases and J 10 bases; nucleotides not matched to a gene: 14. The CDR3 sequence: CASSGGPGLASHEQFF. CDR3 in DNA: TGTGCCAGCAGTGGGGGGCCGGGACTAGCATCCCACGAGCAGTTCTTC.

The chain uses TRBV6-5 and TRBJ2-5; D possibly matches TRBD1 or TRBD2 (5 bases each). The germline V and J ends were trimmed by 7 bases and 5 bases, with 14 bases remaining between them. The CDR3 loop spans 13 amino acids. Germline V CDR1 and CDR2: MNHEY, SVGAGI. DNA of the CDR3: TGTGCCAGCACCCAGGGATGGAGGGAGACCCAGTACTTC. Its translation is CASTQGWRETQYF.